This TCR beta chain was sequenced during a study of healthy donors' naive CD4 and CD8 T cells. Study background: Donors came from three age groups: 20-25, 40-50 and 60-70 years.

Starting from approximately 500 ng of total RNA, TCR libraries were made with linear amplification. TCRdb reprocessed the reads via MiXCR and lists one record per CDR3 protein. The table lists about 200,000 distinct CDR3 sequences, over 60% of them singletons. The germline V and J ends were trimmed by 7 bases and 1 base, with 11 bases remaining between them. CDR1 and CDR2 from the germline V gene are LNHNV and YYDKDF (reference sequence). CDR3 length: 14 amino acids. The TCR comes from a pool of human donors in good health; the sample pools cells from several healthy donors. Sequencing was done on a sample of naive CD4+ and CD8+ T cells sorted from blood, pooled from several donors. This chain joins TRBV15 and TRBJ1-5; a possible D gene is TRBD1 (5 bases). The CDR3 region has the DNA TGTGCCACCAAGAACAAGGGGAGCAATCAGCCCCAGCATTTT. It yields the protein CATKNKGSNQPQHF.